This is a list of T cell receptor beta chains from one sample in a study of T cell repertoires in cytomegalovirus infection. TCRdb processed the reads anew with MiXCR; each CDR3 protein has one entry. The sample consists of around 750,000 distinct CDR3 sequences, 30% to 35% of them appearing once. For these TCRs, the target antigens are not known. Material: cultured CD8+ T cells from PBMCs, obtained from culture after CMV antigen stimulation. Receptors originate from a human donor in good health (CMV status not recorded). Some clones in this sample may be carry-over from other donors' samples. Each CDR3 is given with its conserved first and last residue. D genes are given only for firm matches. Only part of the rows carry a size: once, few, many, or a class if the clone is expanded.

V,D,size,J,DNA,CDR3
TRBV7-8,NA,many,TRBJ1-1,TGTGCCAGCAGCTTAGAGTACGTGGGGACTGAAGCTTTCTTT,CASSLEYVGTEAFF
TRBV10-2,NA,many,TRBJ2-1,TGCGCCAGCAGTACCCTGGTTGGGAACAACAATGAGCAGTTCTTC,CASSTLVGNNNEQFF
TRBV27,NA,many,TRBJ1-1,TGTGCCAGCAGTTCCCTCCCGGGACTCTTGAACACTGAAGCTTTCTTT,CASSSLPGLLNTEAFF
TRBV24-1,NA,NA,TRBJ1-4,TGTGCCACCAGTTTCCGGGCAACTAATGAAAAACTGTTTTTT,CATSFRATNEKLFF
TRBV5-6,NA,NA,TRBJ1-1,TGTGCCAGCATCCTCCGCGGGAATGAAGCTTTCTTT,CASILRGNEAFF
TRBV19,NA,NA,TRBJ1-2,TGTGCCAGTAGTATGGGGCTATCTAACTATGGCTACACCTTC,CASSMGLSNYGYTF
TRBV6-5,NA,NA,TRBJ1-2,TGTGCCAGCAGCCGTACACCGTCTCTCTATGGCTACACCTTC,CASSRTPSLYGYTF
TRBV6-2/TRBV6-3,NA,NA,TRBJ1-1,TGTGCCAGCAGTCCCCTCGGAAGGGGGGAAACTGAAGCTTTCTTT,CASSPLGRGETEAFF
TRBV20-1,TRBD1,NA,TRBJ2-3,TGCAGTGCTAGTAACTTGAGACAGGGGGTAAGGCCAGATACGCAGTATTTT,CSASNLRQGVRPDTQYF
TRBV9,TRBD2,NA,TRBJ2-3,TGTGCCAGCAGCGTAGGCGGGAGTGGCACAGATACGCAGTATTTT,CASSVGGSGTDTQYF
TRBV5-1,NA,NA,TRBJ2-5,TGCGCCAGCAGCTTCAACCGGCCTCCCCCAGAGACCCAGTACTTC,CASSFNRPPPETQYF
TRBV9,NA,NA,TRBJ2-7,TGTGCCAGCAGCGCGGATTTTTTAAGCAGGGGCTCCTACGAGCAGTACTTC,CASSADFLSRGSYEQYF
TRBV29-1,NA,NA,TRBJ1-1,TGCAGCGTTGAAGATCGCCCGGGACAAGGAGGCGGAGCTTTCTTT,CSVEDRPGQGGGAFF
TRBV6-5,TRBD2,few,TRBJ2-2,TGTGCCAGCAGTGTGGGAGGGCACACCGGGGAGCTGTTTTTT,CASSVGGHTGELFF
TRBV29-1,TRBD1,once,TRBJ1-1,TGCAGCGTTGAAAGGACAGGGCCTTTTGAAGCTTTCTTT,CSVERTGPFEAFF
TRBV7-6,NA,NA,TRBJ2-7,TGTGCTAGCAGCTTAGGAACAGACAAATTCTACGAGCAGTACTTC,CASSLGTDKFYEQYF
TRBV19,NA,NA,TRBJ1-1,TGTGCCGTGACCGGGTGGGAGACTAGGACTGAAGCTTTCTTT,CAVTGWETRTEAFF
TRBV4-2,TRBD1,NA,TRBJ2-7,TGTGCCAGCAGCCAGGGTCTACAGGGGTTCGAGCAGTACTTC,CASSQGLQGFEQYF
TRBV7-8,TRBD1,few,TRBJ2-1,TGTGCCAGCAGCTTTGTCCTACAGGGGGAACCCTACAATGAGCAGTTCTTC,CASSFVLQGEPYNEQFF
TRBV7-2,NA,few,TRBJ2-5,TGTGCCAGCAGCTCTGCCCAGGGGAAAGAGACCCAGTACTTC,CASSSAQGKETQYF
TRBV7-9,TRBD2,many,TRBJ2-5,TGTGCCAGCAGCTATGGGACTAGTGGCCAAGAGACCCAGTACTTC,CASSYGTSGQETQYF
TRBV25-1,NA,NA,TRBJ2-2,TGTGCCAGCAGCCCCAGGATGAACAACGGGTTGCTGTTTTTT,CASSPRMNNGLLFF
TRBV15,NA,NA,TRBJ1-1,TGTGCCACCAGCAGAGAGGGGACCTACCCTGAAGCTTTCTTT,CATSREGTYPEAFF
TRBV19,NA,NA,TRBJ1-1,TGTGCCAGTAGGTGGGGGCAAGGTGAAGCTTTCTTT,CASRWGQGEAFF
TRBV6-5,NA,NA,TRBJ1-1,TGTGCCAGCAGTGAGCTGTATGGGGACACTGAAGCTTTCTTT,CASSELYGDTEAFF
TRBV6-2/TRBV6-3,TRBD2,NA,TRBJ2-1,TGTGCCAGCAGTCACCTAGCGGGGGGGCAGAATGAGCAGTTCTTC,CASSHLAGGQNEQFF
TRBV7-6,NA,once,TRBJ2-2,TGTGCCAGCAGCTTAGGGAATATCGACACCGGGGAGCTGTTTTTT,CASSLGNIDTGELFF
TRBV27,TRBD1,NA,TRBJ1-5,TGTGCCAGCAGTGTGGGACAGGGTATTCAGCCCCAGCATTTT,CASSVGQGIQPQHF
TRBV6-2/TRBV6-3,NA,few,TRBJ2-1,TGTGCCAGCAGTCCCAAAGCTCCAGGGTCCTTCTTGAATGAGCAGTTCTTC,CASSPKAPGSFLNEQFF
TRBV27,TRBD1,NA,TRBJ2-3,TGTGCCAGCAGTTTAGGGACAGCGCGGTCTGATACGCAGTATTTT,CASSLGTARSDTQYF
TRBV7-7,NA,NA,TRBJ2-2,TGTGCTAGCAGCCCACGGTTGGGGCTTTATGAGGCCGGGGAGCTGTTTTTT,CASSPRLGLYEAGELFF
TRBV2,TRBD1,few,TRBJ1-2,TGTGCCAGCCGGGACAGCTTCTATGGCTACACCTTC,CASRDSFYGYTF
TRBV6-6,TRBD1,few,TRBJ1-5,TGTGCCAGCAGGAATAGACAGGGTAGCAATCAGCCCCAGCATTTT,CASRNRQGSNQPQHF
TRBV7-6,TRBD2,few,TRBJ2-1,TGTGCCAGCAGCTCCCTAGCGGGGGACGTAGCGGGAAGCTCCTACAATGAGCAGTTCTTC,CASSSLAGDVAGSSYNEQFF
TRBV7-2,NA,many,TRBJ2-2,TGTGCCAGCAGATTACAGGGTCCGAACACCGGGGAGCTGTTTTTT,CASRLQGPNTGELFF
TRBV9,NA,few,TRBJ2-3,TGTGCCAGCAGCGTAGGAGGGGCTAGCACAGATACGCAGTATTTT,CASSVGGASTDTQYF
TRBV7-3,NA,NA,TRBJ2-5,TGTGCCAGCAGCTCCCTATCGGACACTAAAGAGACCCAGTACTTC,CASSSLSDTKETQYF
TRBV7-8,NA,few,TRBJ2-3,TGTGCCAGCAGCACAGCGGTTACTAGCACAGATACGCAGTATTTT,CASSTAVTSTDTQYF
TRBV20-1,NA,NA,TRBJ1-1,TGCAGTGCTAGATCTTCCGGGAACACTGAAGCTTTCTTT,CSARSSGNTEAFF
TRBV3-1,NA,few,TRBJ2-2,TGTGCCAGCAGCCAAGATCTGGGCCTAACCGGGGAGCTGTTTTTT,CASSQDLGLTGELFF
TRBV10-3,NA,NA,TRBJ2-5,TGTGCCATCAGTGATTTGTGGCAGGGCGTGGAGACCCAGTACTTC,CAISDLWQGVETQYF